This paragraph reports one T cell receptor beta chain. As yet, its antigen is unknown. The identical CDR3 is also encoded by other nucleotide sequences in the sample. CDR1 is MDHEN and CDR2 is SYDVKM in the germline V gene. Trimming shortened V by 5 bases and J by 4 bases, and 14 bases separated the two germline ends. CDR3 size: 14 residues. The entry originates in a study of T cell responses to AZD1222 COVID-19 vaccine. General study findings and limits: Mostly white British, mostly female donors; authors suggested clonal diversity may be underestimated. The breadth and depth of Spike-specific TCRs increased once two AZD1222 doses had been given.

Method: immunoSEQ multiplex PCR; TCRdb's copy keeps in-frame clones and lacks some. The table shows about 84,000 clones, with more than 70% occurring only once. The J gene is TRBJ1-2, the V gene TRBV28; D not resolved. The clonotype originates from an adult who received the AZD1222 COVID-19 vaccine. The source was peripheral blood, collected 28 days after the second AZD1222 dose. The CDR3 loop reads CASSLSGGFYGYTF. The CDR3 DNA is TGTGCCAGCAGTCTCTCAGGAGGCTTCTATGGCTACACCTTC.